These 10 T cell receptor beta chains were all obtained from the same sample, sequenced in a study of cytomegalovirus exposure and HLA in healthy donors. Both 60 Vbeta primers and 13 Jbeta primers went into the PCR. TCRdb's copy holds only in-frame clones and misses some; the assay was immunoSEQ multiplex PCR. This repertoire shows some 50,000 clones, 70% to 85% found once; its top ten account for around 22%. Sequencing input: PBMCs. These receptors were taken from a woman between 50 and 59 years old in good health and CMV-seropositive.

This chain joins TRBV5-8 and TRBJ1-2; 8 positions match TRBD1. This CDR3 comprises 14 residues. Looked up from germline, CDR1 is SGHTS and CDR2 is YDEGEE. Losses at the gene ends were 4 bases for V and 6 bases for J; bases not matched to a gene: 8. In DNA, the CDR3 is TGTGCCAGCAGCCACCGGACAGGGTACCATGGCTACACCTTC. Translated: CASSHRTGYHGYTF.

The chain is built from TRBV5-8 and TRBJ2-7; TRBD2 matches 10 bases. This CDR3 has 18 residues. Germline V CDR1 and CDR2: SGHTS, YDEGEE. V was pared by 1 base and J by 0 bases, with 10 bases of the junction left unmatched. The CDR3 region is CASSLKYGLAGDSYEQYF. CDR3 nucleotides: TGTGCCAGCAGCTTGAAATATGGCCTAGCGGGAGACTCCTACGAGCAGTACTTC.

The V and J genes are TRBV5-1 and TRBJ2-6; weak D call: TRBD1 (6 bases). The CDR3 consists of 15 residues. The V and J ends lost 4 bases and 4 bases respectively, with 12 bases between them. Germline CDR1 and CDR2: SGHRS and YFSETQ. The CDR3 DNA reads TGCGCCAGCAGCCATCAGGGGCCCGGGGCCAACGTCCTGACTTTC. Translation gives CASSHQGPGANVLTF.

DNA for the CDR3: TGTGCCAGCAGCGTAGGGGTGGACAGTTCCTACGAGCAGTACTTC. Its protein product is CASSVGVDSSYEQYF. The chain employs TRBV9 and TRBJ2-7; possible D gene TRBD1, 6 bases. The V and J ends lost 0 bases and 1 base respectively, with 11 bases between them. This CDR3 is built from 15 residues. Per germline, CDR1 SGDLS and CDR2 YYNGEE.

The chain joins TRBV6-5 to TRBJ2-5; 7 bases line up with TRBD2. Germline-derived CDR1 and CDR2 are MNHEY and SVGAGI. The CDR3 is 14 amino acids. J lost 4 bases, V lost 2 bases, and 4 bases had no gene match. CDR3: CASSYGASGETQYF. In DNA, the CDR3 is TGTGCCAGCAGTTACGGGGCTAGCGGAGAGACCCAGTACTTC.

The gene calls are TRBV28 and TRBJ1-1, with D unclear. Looked up from germline, CDR1 is MDHEN and CDR2 is SYDVKM. The CDR3 is 15 residues long. Trimming removed 5 bases at V and 0 bases at J, with 13 bases between. This CDR3 reads CASSQTGRMNTEAFF. CDR3 nucleotide sequence: TGTGCCAGCAGTCAAACTGGGAGGATGAACACTGAAGCTTTCTTT.

The chain carries TRBV7-2 and TRBJ2-7; D perhaps matches TRBD1 (6 bases). Germline values: CDR1 SGHTA, CDR2 FQGNSA. Trimming stripped 5 bases from V and 5 bases from J, with 16 bases between. The CDR3 extends over 14 amino acids. Written as DNA, the CDR3 is TGTGCCAGCAGCCCGGGACAAAACAAGCACGAGCAGTACTTC. Translation gives CASSPGQNKHEQYF. Variable domain in full (rest from reference TRBV7-2 and TRBJ2-7): GAGVSQSPSNKVTEKGKDVELRCDPISGHTALYWYRQSLGQGLEFLIYFQGNSAPDKSGLPSDRFSAERTGGSVSTLTIQRTQQEDSAVYLCASSPGQNKHEQYFGPGTRLTVT.

This chain uses TRBV21-1 with TRBJ1-2. TRBV21-1 is a pseudogene segment. The CDR3 runs 16 residues. DNA for the CDR3: TGTGCCAGCAGTCGTTTCGGGCGCGAGGGCCCGAGGGGCTACACCTTC. Translation: CASSRFGREGPRGYTF.

CDR3 coding DNA: TGCAGCGTTGTGTTTGGGTTTTCGGGTGAAGAGACCCAGTACTTC. It yields the protein CSVVFGFSGEETQYF. V gene TRBV29-1 combines with J gene TRBJ2-5; no reliable D call. Germline V gene sequence: CDR1 SQVTM, CDR2 ANQGSEA. This CDR3 has 15 residues. V lost 4 bases and J 3 bases, leaving 18 bases between the germline ends.

The chain uses TRBV9 and TRBJ2-2, with TRBD2 matching 8 bases. The germline V gene has CDR1 SGDLS and CDR2 YYNGEE. V was clipped by 2 bases and J by 3 bases; unmatched bases: 0. The CDR3 runs to 14 residues. The CDR3 region is CASSVGGDTGELFF. CDR3 DNA: TGTGCCAGCAGCGTCGGGGGGGACACCGGGGAGCTGTTTTTT.